This T cell receptor beta chain was found in a study of CD8+ T cells in alopecia areata. As for the study in general: A 6-month period off drug followed tofacitinib, which lasted 6 to 18 months. Study results and limitations: Scalp clonality and expanded CD8+ clones among the top 100 showed significant decreases with tofacitinib. A large proportion of expanded lesional clones were detected persisting in scalp and blood during tofacitinib.

The treatment: oral pan-JAK inhibitor, 5-10 mg twice daily. J lost 2 bases, V lost 6 bases, and 3 bases had no gene match. CDR3 length: 13 amino acids. Germline lookup yields CDR1 SQVTM and CDR2 ANQGSEA. This clone was seen only a few times. Its antigen is undetermined. Sequencing used cDNA as its template, made by extracting RNA and reverse transcribing it. Some clones are missing from TCRdb's copy, which holds only in-frame ones; the method was immunoSEQ multiplex PCR. The sample consists of 130,000 or so clones, 85% to 90% of them appearing once. The source of this sequence is a human donor with alopecia areata. Sequencing used CD8+ T cells sorted from blood, obtained at week 4, from a patient treated with tofacitinib. The chain is built from TRBV29-1 and TRBJ2-1; TRBD1 aligns across 8 bases. The CDR3 spells CSVGQATYNEQFF. For the CDR3, the DNA is TGCAGCGTGGGACAGGCCACCTACAATGAGCAGTTCTTC.